Sequencing of this T cell receptor beta chain was carried out in a study of CD8+CD57+ T cells in acquired aplastic anemia. Across the whole study: Healthy donors had, on average, about 10.8 million reads for their CD4+ cells. Study-level findings and limits: Common to patients and controls were roughly 30 CD8+ CDR3 sequences. Significance was not reached for CD8+ Simpson's diversity between patients and controls.

The CDR3 totals 15 residues. Per germline, CDR1 SGHAT and CDR2 FQDESV (reference sequence). V dropped 5 bases and J dropped 3 bases, with 15 bases sitting between them. Details on this clonotype: Its matching antigen is unknown.

Genomic DNA provided the template from which TCR beta VDJ and CDR3 profiles were obtained. Using its own MiXCR run on the reads, TCRdb lists one record per CDR3 protein. The sample lists some 190,000 distinct CDR3 sequences; 35% to 50% were seen once. The chain links TRBV11-1 to TRBJ2-3; D is possibly TRBD1 (5 bases). This clonotype was sampled from a human donor in good health. Sequencing used sorted CD4+, CD8+, or CD8+CD57+ T cells (not recorded which) from PBMCs. In DNA form, the CDR3 reads TGTGCCAGCAGCGTGGGCAGGGTTGGGACAGATACGCAGTATTTT. Translation: CASSVGRVGTDTQYF.